This TCR beta chain was sequenced during a study of Ad26.COV2.S vaccination and SARS-CoV-2 variants. Note on this clone: Its antigen is unidentified.

Assay: immunoSEQ multiplex PCR; the TCRdb copy retains only in-frame clones and omits some. The table lists over 400,000 clones, about 92% of them singletons. Treatment described: around 19 received Ad26.COV2.S at low or high dose, single or two shots; a few received placebo; per-sample allocation not given. Sampling was done on day 63 after the first vaccine or placebo injection. Notes on the study in general: Whether participants received vaccine or placebo, their non-spike TCR breadth was similar.

Material: peripheral blood, obtained in a trial of Ad26.COV2.S vaccine versus placebo. This clonotype originated in a person between 18 and 65 years old who received the Ad26.COV2.S COVID-19 vaccine or a placebo.

CDR3 sequence: CASRTGTGDPYEQYF. CDR3 sequence (DNA): TGTGCCAGCAGAACCGGGACAGGGGACCCTTACGAGCAGTACTTC. The genes are TRBV5-4 and TRBJ2-7; 10 nucleotides line up with TRBD1. CDR3 length equals 15 residues. Germline V gene lookup returns CDR1 SGHNT and CDR2 YYREEE (reference sequence). V gave up 5 bases and J gave up 4 bases; unmatched junction bases: 9.